A selection of T cell receptor beta chains follows, all from one sample in a study of blood T cells in healthy people across ages. MiXCR was run by TCRdb on the 5' RACE reads, yielding one entry per CDR3 protein. The sample has 1.5 million or so distinct CDR3 sequences; approximately 38% are singletons. Sequencing was carried out using blood. Receptor source: a woman between 18 and 29 years old in good health. Each CDR3 is given with its conserved first and last residue. The D gene is left open where the match is weak. Clone size is given for some rows only: seen once, a few or many times, or a class if the clone is expanded.

TRBV25-1,-,TRBJ1-6,-,TGTGCCAGCAGTAGAGAGGGACACAGTAAACCCCTCCACTTT,CASSREGHSKPLHF
TRBV20-1,many,TRBJ2-4,-,TGCAGTGCTAGAGCAGGGGCAGGGGACATTCAGTACTTC,CSARAGAGDIQYF
TRBV6-6,-,TRBJ2-5,TRBD1,TGTGCCACCACCAACCGGGACAGGGGTGCGGGGCAAGAGACCCAGTACTTC,CATTNRDRGAGQETQYF
TRBV14,-,TRBJ2-1,-,TGTGCCAGCAGCCCACTTAGGGAGCAGTTCTTC,CASSPLREQFF
TRBV2,few,TRBJ1-2,TRBD1,TGTGCCAGCAGTGAGAGGGGACAGGAGAGCTACACCTTC,CASSERGQESYTF
TRBV7-2,-,TRBJ2-3,-,TGTGCCAGCAGCTTAGCGCGATTAGATACGCAGTATTTT,CASSLARLDTQYF
TRBV5-1,few,TRBJ1-4,-,TGCGCCAGCAGCCGTCGGGGGATCGGGAATGAAAAACTGTTTTTT,CASSRRGIGNEKLFF
TRBV7-9,-,TRBJ1-2,-,TGTGCCAGCAGCTTTCCCAGGCCTTATGGCTACACCTTC,CASSFPRPYGYTF
TRBV21-1,few,TRBJ2-7,-,TGTGCCAGCAGCAAGGGGGTCAGGGAGGACGAGCAGTACTTC,CASSKGVREDEQYF
TRBV11-2,-,TRBJ1-1,TRBD1,TGTGCCAGCACCCTCGGGACAGGGAACACTGAAGCTTTCTTT,CASTLGTGNTEAFF
TRBV20-1,-,TRBJ1-4,-,TGCAGTGCTGGGCCTTTAAATGGGGAAAAACTGTTTTTT,CSAGPLNGEKLFF
TRBV20-1,few,TRBJ2-5,TRBD1,TGCAGTGCTAGACAGGGGGCAGGGAGAGAGACCCAGTACTTC,CSARQGAGRETQYF
TRBV18,-,TRBJ1-4,-,TGTGCCAGCTCACCATTCCGCTCTAATGAAAAACTGTTTTTT,CASSPFRSNEKLFF
TRBV20-1,few,TRBJ2-1,-,TGCAGTGCCCGGTGGCTAAATAAATACAATGAGCAGTTCTTC,CSARWLNKYNEQFF
TRBV4-1,once,TRBJ2-3,-,TGCGCCAGCAGCCCCCCGGACAAGCTTTTAACAGATACGCAGTATTTT,CASSPPDKLLTDTQYF
TRBV4-2,few,TRBJ1-2,TRBD1,TGTGCCAGCAGCCAAGTAGTTTCGACAGGGGGCGACTATGGCTACACCTTC,CASSQVVSTGGDYGYTF
TRBV11-2,-,TRBJ2-1,-,TGTGCCAGCAGCTTAGAACGCGGGAAACTTGGGGATCATGAGCAGTTCTTC,CASSLERGKLGDHEQFF